The next 5 T cell receptor beta chains were all read from a single sample in a study of spatial heterogeneity in lung cancer. TCRdb itself ran the 5' RACE reads through MiXCR, one entry per CDR3 protein. This sample has some 7,800 distinct CDR3 sequences, with 7.5% to 10% found just once. Stated time point: sample taken at primary tumor resection. This sample comprised PBMCs, obtained at surgery. The receptors here all came from a male donor with early-stage non-small cell lung cancer.

This clonotype was found a few times. The gene calls are TRBV18 and TRBJ1-4; 8 bases are a match to TRBD1. Germline V lookup: CDR1 KGHSH, CDR2 LQKENI. The CDR3 is 14 amino acids. Trimming cost V 6 bases and J 8 bases; bases outside gene matches: 8. The CDR3 DNA follows: TGTGCCAGCTCCCCGACAGGGGTGAGGGAAAAACTGTTTTTT. This gives the protein CASSPTGVREKLFF. The variable domain in full, with the rest retrieved from reference TRBV18 and TRBJ1-4, is NAGVMQNPRHLVRRRGQEARLRCSPMKGHSHVYWYRQLPEEGLKFMVYLQKENIIDESGMPKERFSAEFPKEGPSILRIQQVVRGDSAAYFCASSPTGVREKLFFGSGTQLSVL.

By proportion, this clonotype is medium-sized. V gene TRBV29-1 combines with J gene TRBJ2-5; the D is unclear. The length of the CDR3 is 12 residues. Germline assignment: CDR1 SQVTM and CDR2 ANQGSEA. V lost 4 bases to trimming and J lost 2 bases, with 8 bases between them. CDR3 sequence: CSVAASQETQYF. The CDR3 region has the DNA TGCAGCGTTGCAGCGAGTCAAGAGACCCAGTACTTC.

This chain joins TRBV11-3 and TRBJ2-3; TRBD2 might be the D (6 bases). Trimming left V 0 bases short and J 9 bases short, with 10 bases between. The CDR3 has 13 amino acids. The germline V gene has CDR1 SGHNT and CDR2 YENEEA. DNA for the CDR3: TGTGCCAGCAGCTTAGAGGGACTCGTAACGCAGTATTTT. Amino acid sequence: CASSLEGLVTQYF.

Many counts were recorded for this clonotype. The CDR3 region is CSVDSDLGTDTQYF. The CDR3 bases are TGCAGCGTTGATAGTGACCTAGGCACAGATACGCAGTATTTT. The chain recombines TRBV29-1 with TRBJ2-3; unclear D gene. Germline values: CDR1 SQVTM, CDR2 ANQGSEA. V was cut by 3 bases and J by 1 base, with 11 bases left in between. The CDR3 totals 14 residues.

This clonotype was picked up many times. The V and J genes are TRBV10-3 and TRBJ1-1; no firm D call. CDR1 is ENHRY, CDR2 SYGVKD, per germline. The CDR3 has 13 amino acids. With 9 bases removed from V and 6 bases from J, the gap between germline ends came to 17 bases. The CDR3 DNA reads as TGTGCCATGGCTTCGATGGGATTCGCTGAAGCTTTCTTT. This codes for CAMASMGFAEAFF.